The T cell receptor (beta chain) under discussion was sequenced for a study of early T cells in non-severe SARS-CoV-2 infection. Study summary: The study sequenced bulk RNA from unsorted whole blood, with chains unpaired. Points from the study as a whole: Database matching using VDJdb favored anti-spike CD8 responses, with private and CD4 specificities left missing.

Attachment of unique molecular identifiers was made to individual cDNA molecules. TCRdb processed the 5' RACE reads anew with MiXCR; each CDR3 protein has one entry. The table lists tens of thousands of distinct CDR3 sequences, 5.5% to 7% of them singletons. The table lists this clonotype with many counts. Antigen specificity is unknown. The germline V and J ends were trimmed by 5 bases and 5 bases, with 13 bases remaining between them. CDR1 MDHEN and CDR2 SYDVKM come from the germline V gene. The CDR3 is 14 residues long. Sequencing was carried out using whole blood. This clonotype was obtained from an adult who was a healthcare worker with PCR-confirmed SARS-CoV-2 infection or an uninfected control (not recorded which). The chain has TRBV28 and TRBJ2-1, with D uncertain. CDR3 DNA: TGTGCCAGCAGTCTTAGACCTTTCGACAATGAGCAGTTCTTC. It encodes CASSLRPFDNEQFF.